This T cell receptor (beta chain) derives from a study of cytomegalovirus exposure and HLA in healthy donors. General study results and limits: Near-uniform donor sequencing depth was presumed by presence/absence analyses. Association with HLA alleles at 0.05 false discovery rate was found for around 17,000 TCR beta sequences in a later analysis.

CDR3 length equals 13 residues. J was trimmed by 14 bases and V by 5 bases; bases with no gene match: 10. CDR1 is MNHEY, CDR2 SVGAGI, per germline. Use of 60 Vbeta and 13 Jbeta primers characterized the PCR. TCRdb keeps only in-frame clones here, not all; method: immunoSEQ multiplex PCR. This table holds roughly 71,000 clones. As for this clone: Its specificity is unknown.

Material: PBMCs. V is TRBV6-5 and J is TRBJ2-1; 9 bases agree with TRBD1. This clonotype originated in a woman aged 40-49 years in good health and CMV-seropositive. Written as DNA, the CDR3 is TGTGCCAGCAGTACGGGACAGGGCCTTTCGGAGTTCTTC. It yields the protein CASSTGQGLSEFF.